The 26 T cell receptor beta chains given below trace back to one sample, sequenced in a study of Tregs in tolerant kidney transplant recipients. Measured with immunoSEQ multiplex PCR; TCRdb has only the in-frame clones, and not every one. The sample contains roughly 52,000 clones, about 90% of which appear only once. Recipients received nonmyeloablative bone marrow transplants from related graft donors, with transient mixed chimerism. This material consisted of CD8+ T cells from blood (PBMCs), taken 24 months after the transplant. Receptor source: a human patient who received a combined kidney and bone marrow transplant. Certain T cells may be donor cells from the graft.

The chain employs TRBV4-3 and TRBJ1-2; 7 bases match TRBD1. V lost 6 bases and J lost 6; bases outside the gene matches: 4. The CDR3 loop spans 12 amino acids. Germline loops: CDR1 LGHNA, CDR2 YSLEER. The CDR3 DNA sequence: TGCGCCAGCAGTTACAGGGGAGATGGCTACACCTTC. Translation gives CASSYRGDGYTF.

The V gene is TRBV7-6, the J gene TRBJ2-7, with D uncertain. CDR3 size: 14 residues. In germline, CDR1 is SGHVS, CDR2 FNYEAQ. Trimming took 6 bases from V and 4 from J, leaving 16 bases between them. The CDR3 DNA follows: TGTGCCAGCAGTGTTAGTGAAGTGTTGTACGAGCAGTACTTC. It specifies CASSVSEVLYEQYF.

The chain uses TRBV6-5 and TRBJ2-3, with TRBD2 as a possible D gene (5 bases). CDR3 length: 13 residues. Germline V gene data show CDR1 as MNHEY and CDR2 as SVGAGI. V lost 6 bases to trimming and J lost 6 bases, with 13 bases between them. The CDR3: CASSLGEEDTQYF. The CDR3 DNA sequence: TGTGCCAGCAGCCTGGGAGAGGAGGATACGCAGTATTTT.

CDR3 DNA sequence: TGTGCCAGCAGCCCCCCGGGACAGACCTACGAGCAGTACTTC. As protein: CASSPPGQTYEQYF. The chain is built from TRBV7-9 and TRBJ2-7; 7 positions agree with TRBD1. J was trimmed by 2 bases and V by 5 bases; bases with no gene match: 6. The CDR3 has 14 amino acids. Looked up from germline, CDR1 is SEHNR and CDR2 is FQNEAQ (reference sequence).

This chain joins TRBV20-1 and TRBJ2-1; D is unclear. Germline loops: CDR1 DFQATT, CDR2 SNEGSKA (reference sequence). V was clipped by 6 bases and J by 13 bases, with 13 bases between them. CDR3 length: 10 residues. The CDR3 here is CSAHPTFQFF. CDR3 in DNA: TGCAGTGCCCACCCTACCTTCCAGTTCTTC.

The rearrangement joins TRBV13 to TRBJ2-2, with TRBD1 matching over 8 bases. Trimming removed 5 bases from V and 7 bases from J; junction bases left unmatched: 9. The germline gives CDR1 PRHDT, CDR2 FYEKMQ (reference sequence). The CDR3 spans 15 residues. In nucleotides, the CDR3 is TGTGCCAGCAGCACCTCCAGGGGGCGGGTCGGGGAGCTGTTTTTT. Translated: CASSTSRGRVGELFF.

The chain combines TRBV10-3 with TRBJ1-2; D call uncertain. The CDR3 is 16 amino acids. Per germline, CDR1 ENHRY and CDR2 SYGVKD. Trimming took off 0 bases at V and 2 bases at J, with 13 bases between the two ends. The CDR3 DNA follows: TGTGCCATCAGTGAGTCGGGAGGGATGGGCAACTATGGCTACACCTTC. Protein sequence: CAISESGGMGNYGYTF.

V usage is TRBV2 and J usage is TRBJ1-5; 8 bases map to TRBD1. The CDR3 contains 16 residues. J was trimmed by 4 bases and V by 2 bases; bases with no gene match: 7. Germline CDR1 is SNHLY and CDR2 is FYNNEI. The CDR3 spells CASSEWRTGNNQPQHF. The CDR3 DNA is TGTGCCAGCAGTGAATGGCGGACAGGGAATAATCAGCCCCAGCATTTT.

The rearrangement uses TRBV7-3 and TRBJ2-1, with no clear D. Germline values: CDR1 SGHTA, CDR2 FQGTGA. Deletions cut 5 bases from V and 0 bases from J, with 5 bases between. The CDR3 totals 13 residues. The chain's CDR3 is CASSPLSYNEQFF. The CDR3 DNA sequence: TGTGCCAGCAGCCCCCTCTCCTACAATGAGCAGTTCTTC. Full variable domain (rest looked up from reference TRBV7-3 and TRBJ2-1): GAGVSQTPSNKVTEKGKYVELRCDPISGHTALYWYRQSLGQGPEFLIYFQGTGAADDSGLPNDRFFAVRPEGSVSTLKIQRTERGDSAVYLCASSPLSYNEQFFGPGTRLTVL.

This sequence joins TRBV4-2 and TRBJ2-7, with D possibly TRBD2 on 6 matching bases. CDR3 length equals 14 residues. Germline lookup yields CDR1 LGHNA and CDR2 YNFKEQ. Trimming cost V 1 base and J 2 bases, with 9 bases left between them. DNA for the CDR3: TGTGCCAGCAGCCAAGGGACTACAACCTACGAGCAGTACTTC. As protein: CASSQGTTTYEQYF.

The CDR3 coding sequence is TGTGCCAGCAGCGTCCCCGGGACAGGTGTACAAGAGACCCAGTACTTC. Amino acid sequence: CASSVPGTGVQETQYF. V gene TRBV9 combines with J gene TRBJ2-5; 8 bases match TRBD1. Per germline, CDR1 SGDLS and CDR2 YYNGEE. The CDR3 has 16 residues. V was clipped by 2 bases and J by 2 bases; unmatched bases: 8. Combining the CDR3 with reference TRBV9 and TRBJ2-5 gives the whole variable domain DSGVTQTPKHLITATGQRVTLRCSPRSGDLSVYWYQQSLDQGLQFLIQYYNGEERAKGNILERFSAQQFPDLHSELNLSSLELGDSALYFCASSVPGTGVQETQYFGPGTRLLVL.

The chain combines TRBV7-9 with TRBJ1-5; D is ambiguous. The CDR3 extends over 15 amino acids. Trimming took 0 bases from V and 0 from J, leaving 6 bases between them. Per germline, CDR1 SEHNR and CDR2 FQNEAQ (reference sequence). The CDR3 DNA is TGTGCCAGCAGCTTAGCGGGGAGTAGCAATCAGCCCCAGCATTTT. Protein sequence: CASSLAGSSNQPQHF.

V and J are TRBV6-1 and TRBJ2-1, with 8 bases that match TRBD2. CDR1 is MNHNS, CDR2 SASEGT, per germline. J gave up 6 bases and V 9 bases, and 10 bases lay outside the gene matches. This CDR3 has 14 amino acids. CDR3 nucleotide sequence: TGTGCCAGTAGGATCGGGACTAGACTCAATGAGCAGTTCTTC. Encoded protein: CASRIGTRLNEQFF.

This rearrangement joins TRBV5-1 to TRBJ2-7; D not resolved. The CDR3 loop spans 14 amino acids. Per the germline V gene, CDR1 is SGHRS and CDR2 is YFSETQ. The V end lost 0 bases, the J end lost 2 bases, and 9 bases lay between the germline ends. This CDR3 is CASSLGWAPYEQYF. CDR3 coding DNA: TGCGCCAGCAGCTTGGGATGGGCTCCCTACGAGCAGTACTTC.

The chain carries TRBV29-1 and TRBJ2-3; TRBD2 might be the D (6 bases). V lost 3 bases to trimming and J lost 4 bases, with 11 bases between them. CDR1 is SQVTM and CDR2 is ANQGSEA in the germline V gene. The CDR3 is 13 amino acids. Here the CDR3 DNA reads TGCAGCGTTGATGGCGGGGTGGCAGATACGCAGTATTTT. Translation: CSVDGGVADTQYF.

This rearrangement joins TRBV9 to TRBJ1-4; D is possibly TRBD1 (6 bases). V dropped 0 bases and J dropped 6 bases, with 12 bases sitting between them. Germline V gene data show CDR1 as SGDLS and CDR2 as YYNGEE. The CDR3 has 15 amino acids. DNA for the CDR3: TGTGCCAGCAGCGTAGATTTGGGGGCGGATGAAAAACTGTTTTTT. As protein: CASSVDLGADEKLFF.

The chain uses TRBV10-3 and TRBJ1-1; D is perhaps TRBD1 (5 bases). This CDR3 has 13 amino acids. Per germline, CDR1 ENHRY and CDR2 SYGVKD. The V and J ends lost 7 bases and 3 bases respectively, with 12 bases between them. CDR3 DNA sequence: TGTGCCATCAAGAGTGGAGGGGACACTGAAGCTTTCTTT. Translated, it gives CAIKSGGDTEAFF.

This chain connects TRBV7-9 to TRBJ1-1; no clear D gene. CDR3 size: 12 residues. Deletions cut 5 bases from V and 6 bases from J, with 10 bases between. Germline assignment: CDR1 SEHNR and CDR2 FQNEAQ (reference sequence). The CDR3 DNA follows: TGTGCCAGCAGCGCAAACTCTCCTGAAGCTTTCTTT. This codes for CASSANSPEAFF.

The J gene is TRBJ1-3, the V gene TRBV5-1; D not resolved. Germline CDR1 reads SGHRS; CDR2 reads YFSETQ. CDR3 size: 17 residues. V lost 4 bases to trimming and J lost 0 bases, with 17 bases between them. Here the CDR3 DNA reads TGCGCCAGCAGCGCCGAGAGTGGAGTGATCTCTGGAAACACCATATATTTT. Its protein product is CASSAESGVISGNTIYF.

V and J are TRBV10-2 and TRBJ2-1; 9 nucleotides match TRBD2. V shed 7 bases, J shed 7 bases, and the junction held 8 bases outside the gene matches. CDR1 WSHSY and CDR2 SAAADI come from the germline V gene. This CDR3 has 14 residues. CDR3 in DNA: TGCGCCAGCATGGGTAGCGGGAGCGGGAATGAGCAGTTCTTC. Translated: CASMGSGSGNEQFF.

The genes are TRBV23-1 and TRBJ2-1, with 7 bases aligning to TRBD1. TRBV23-1 is an ORF; its function is uncertain. J gave up 4 bases and V 0 bases, and 3 bases lay outside the gene matches. The CDR3 is 15 amino acids. The CDR3 DNA reads TGCGCCAGCAGTCAATCCTCGGGACAGTACAATGAGCAGTTCTTC. Its protein product is CASSQSSGQYNEQFF.

This clone was seen once. V usage is TRBV10-3 and J usage is TRBJ2-4, with D possibly TRBD2 on 6 matching bases. The CDR3 loop spans 13 amino acids. Looked up from germline, CDR1 is ENHRY and CDR2 is SYGVKD. With 0 bases removed from V and 13 bases from J, the gap between germline ends came to 13 bases. CDR3 amino acids: CAISESASSGQYF. The CDR3 DNA is TGTGCCATCAGTGAGTCGGCGAGCAGCGGGCAGTACTTC.

The chain recombines TRBV6-1 with TRBJ2-7; tentatively, D is TRBD2 (6 bases). The germline V gene has CDR1 MNHNS and CDR2 SASEGT. V gave up 3 bases and J gave up 2 bases, with 11 bases separating them. The CDR3 consists of 14 residues. In nucleotides, the CDR3 is TGTGCCAGCAGTGACCCGGGACTTACCTACGAGCAGTACTTC. Protein: CASSDPGLTYEQYF.

The chain joins TRBV28 to TRBJ1-5; 7 bases align to TRBD1. Germline-derived CDR1 and CDR2 are MDHEN and SYDVKM. The ends lost 6 bases at V and 0 bases at J; junction bases unmatched: 5. The CDR3 consists of 15 residues. CDR3 nucleotide sequence: TGTGCCAGCAGGCCACAGGGGTTTAGCAATCAGCCCCAGCATTTT. This gives the protein CASRPQGFSNQPQHF.

About this clone: At one end the junction does not follow the germline gene, possibly because of a read error. Other DNA sequences of this sample code for an identical CDR3. The genes are TRBV12-5 and TRBJ2-7; 10 nucleotides match TRBD2. CDR1 and CDR2 from the germline V gene are LGHNT and FRNRAP. This CDR3 is 13 amino acids long. The CDR3 bases are TGCGCTAGTGCCCAGGGACTAGCGAACGAGCAGTACTTC. It is translated as CASAQGLANEQYF.

The chain carries TRBV7-8 and TRBJ1-5; D is undetermined. V dropped 0 bases and J dropped 4 bases, with 16 bases sitting between them. Germline V gives CDR1 SGHVS, CDR2 FQNEAQ. CDR3 length: 17 residues. CDR3 DNA sequence: TGTGCCAGCAGCTTAGCGGAGGCGGGTGTACCAAATCAGCCCCAGCATTTT. It codes for CASSLAEAGVPNQPQHF.